These T cell receptor beta chains were read from a single sample in a study of blood T cell repertoires in COVID-19. Sequenced by immunoSEQ multiplex PCR; TCRdb stores in-frame clones only, minus some. The table includes about 61,000 clones, 65% to 85% detected once. The sequenced sample consisted of peripheral blood. All receptors come from a man older than 75 with active or convalescent COVID-19. Both conserved end residues are part of each CDR3. The D gene is left open where the match is weak. The size of a clone is reported for some rows only, either as once, few or many, or as a class for expanded clones.

D gene | J gene | V gene | clone size | CDR3 protein | CDR3 DNA
NA | TRBJ2-3 | TRBV10-1 | NA | CATRIGQTSTDTQYF | TGCGCCACACGAATCGGACAGACCAGCACAGATACGCAGTATTTT
TRBD1 | TRBJ2-3 | TRBV28 | NA | CASSLSGQGVSDTQYF | TGTGCCAGCAGTTTATCAGGACAGGGTGTGTCAGATACGCAGTATTTT
TRBD2 | TRBJ2-1 | TRBV5-1 | NA | CASSTGVLAGGRNEQFF | TGCGCCAGCAGCACTGGGGTACTAGCGGGGGGGCGCAATGAGCAGTTCTTC
NA | TRBJ2-5 | TRBV5-4 | once | CASSGANQETQYF | TGTGCCAGCAGTGGGGCCAACCAAGAGACCCAGTACTTC
NA | TRBJ2-3 | TRBV19 | NA | CASSISSGDTQYF | TGTGCCAGTAGTATATCGAGCGGGGATACGCAGTATTTT
TRBD2 | TRBJ2-2 | TRBV6-2/TRBV6-3 | NA | CASSYSIPGGAATGELFF | TGTGCCAGCAGTTACTCGATTCCCGGGGGGGCCGCCACCGGGGAGCTGTTTTTT
TRBD1 | TRBJ1-1 | TRBV11-2 | NA | CASTHRGTGGITEAFF | TGTGCCAGCACACACAGGGGAACTGGGGGAATCACTGAAGCTTTCTTT
TRBD1 | TRBJ2-7 | TRBV5-1 | NA | CASSNGQGISDEQYF | TGCGCCAGCAGTAATGGACAGGGGATAAGTGACGAGCAGTACTTC
TRBD2 | TRBJ2-1 | TRBV28 | NA | CASSGTSGSRYEQFF | TGTGCCAGCAGTGGGACTAGCGGGAGTCGGTATGAGCAGTTCTTC
NA | TRBJ1-2 | TRBV5-5 | NA | CASSPRIGQPSGYTF | TGTGCCAGCAGTCCCCGCATTGGACAGCCGAGCGGCTACACCTTC
NA | TRBJ1-2 | TRBV19 | NA | CASSRRQRTANYGYTF | TGTGCCAGTAGTAGGAGACAGCGTACAGCTAACTATGGCTACACCTTC
NA | TRBJ1-2 | TRBV4-1 | NA | CASSQPLGGNYGYTF | TGCGCCAGCAGCCAACCCCTAGGCGGTAACTATGGCTACACCTTC
NA | TRBJ1-2 | TRBV11-2 | few | CASSFETGYYGYTF | TGTGCCAGCAGCTTTGAGACAGGTTACTATGGCTACACCTTC
TRBD1 | TRBJ1-5 | TRBV15 | NA | CATSRPGTGGVYQPQHF | TGTGCCACCAGCAGACCAGGGACAGGGGGAGTCTATCAGCCCCAGCATTTT
TRBD2 | TRBJ2-7 | TRBV28 | NA | CASGTSGRSDEQYF | TGTGCCAGCGGGACTAGCGGGAGGTCTGACGAGCAGTACTTC
NA | TRBJ2-3 | TRBV5-1 | NA | CASSLATRDTQYF | TGCGCCAGCAGCTTGGCCACGAGGGATACGCAGTATTTT
TRBD1 | TRBJ1-2 | TRBV28 | NA | CASSPGQGFYGYTF | TGTGCCAGCAGCCCGGGACAGGGGTTCTATGGCTACACCTTC
TRBD2 | TRBJ2-3 | TRBV6-5 | few | CASAPRGGVGDTQYF | TGTGCCAGTGCCCCCCGGGGGGGGGTCGGGGATACGCAGTATTTT
NA | TRBJ1-1 | TRBV3-1/TRBV3-2 | NA | CASSQERGTEAFF | TGTGCCAGCAGCCAAGAAAGGGGCACTGAAGCTTTCTTT
TRBD1 | TRBJ2-3 | TRBV7-3 | once | CASSSQGADTDTQYF | TGTGCCAGCAGCTCACAGGGGGCGGACACAGATACGCAGTATTTT
TRBD2 | TRBJ2-2 | TRBV7-8 | NA | CASSSGRRLGHPTGELFF | TGTGCCAGCAGCTCCGGGAGGAGACTAGGACATCCCACCGGGGAGCTGTTTTTT
TRBD1 | TRBJ2-5 | TRBV5-1 | NA | CASSLGPGQGGETQYF | TGCGCCAGCAGCTTGGGACCGGGACAGGGAGGGGAGACCCAGTACTTC
NA | TRBJ1-2 | TRBV2 | few | CAREAFYGYTF | TGTGCTAGGGAGGCGTTCTATGGCTACACCTTC
NA | TRBJ1-3 | TRBV23-1 | few | CASSHPGRDGNTIYF | TGCGCCAGCAGTCACCCCGGGAGGGATGGAAACACCATATATTTT
NA | TRBJ1-4 | TRBV5-6 | many | CASSQDGLLREKLFF | TGTGCCAGCAGCCAGGACGGCCTTCTGAGGGAGAAACTGTTTTTT
NA | TRBJ1-5 | TRBV6-4 | NA | CASSESSSNQPQHF | TGTGCCAGCAGTGAGTCTTCGAGCAATCAGCCCCAGCATTTT
NA | TRBJ1-2 | TRBV5-6 | NA | CASSLEEAYTF | TGTGCCAGCAGCTTGGAGGAGGCCTACACCTTC
TRBD1 | TRBJ1-6 | TRBV27 | NA | CASSPGGTAVPNSPLHF | TGTGCCAGCAGTCCAGGCGGGACAGCCGTGCCGAATTCACCCCTCCACTTT
TRBD2 | TRBJ2-1 | TRBV24-1 | NA | CATSDSAGGSYNEQFF | TGTGCCACCAGTGATTCGGCGGGAGGCTCCTACAATGAGCAGTTCTTC
NA | TRBJ2-3 | TRBV6-2/TRBV6-3 | many | CASSYSGFRGNTQYF | TGTGCCAGCAGTTACTCAGGGTTCCGGGGGAATACGCAGTATTTT
TRBD1 | TRBJ2-5 | TRBV7-2 | once | CASSQGALSKETQYF | TGTGCCAGCAGCCAGGGGGCGTTATCCAAAGAGACCCAGTACTTC
TRBD1 | TRBJ1-6 | TRBV28 | once | CASSPRGQGDAPLHF | TGTGCCAGCAGTCCCCGCGGGCAGGGGGACGCACCCCTCCACTTT
NA | TRBJ1-2 | TRBV14 | NA | CASSRTPGSSRGYTF | TGTGCCAGCAGCCGAACACCCGGGTCCTCACGCGGCTACACCTTC
TRBD1 | TRBJ2-5 | TRBV29-1 | NA | CSVAPIGGTGETQYF | TGCAGCGTTGCCCCCATCGGAGGGACAGGGGAGACCCAGTACTTC
TRBD2 | TRBJ2-7 | TRBV3-1/TRBV3-2 | once | CASSQDLTSGRGSSYEQYF | TGTGCCAGCAGCCAAGATCTTACTAGCGGGAGGGGAAGCTCCTACGAGCAGTACTTC
TRBD2 | TRBJ2-7 | TRBV4-3 | NA | CASSQDQGGRYEQYF | TGCGCCAGCAGCCAAGATCAAGGCGGGAGGTACGAGCAGTACTTC
NA | TRBJ1-5 | TRBV18 | NA | CASSPESYQPQHF | TGTGCCAGCTCACCAGAGAGCTATCAGCCCCAGCATTTT
NA | TRBJ2-2 | TRBV24-1 | NA | CATSDSGTGTGELFF | TGTGCCACCAGTGATTCGGGGACTGGGACCGGGGAGCTGTTTTTT
NA | TRBJ2-5 | TRBV19 | few | CASSRLDQETQYF | TGTGCCAGTAGCCGACTGGATCAAGAGACCCAGTACTTC
NA | TRBJ2-7 | TRBV7-2 | NA | CASSPTGGGNNYEQYF | TGTGCCAGCAGCCCTACCGGTGGCGGGAACAACTACGAGCAGTACTTC
TRBD2 | TRBJ2-4 | TRBV5-1 | NA | CASSFGLAGKNIQYF | TGCGCCAGCAGCTTCGGACTAGCGGGGAAAAACATTCAGTACTTC
TRBD2 | TRBJ2-1 | TRBV7-2 | NA | CASSFETSGRQFF | TGTGCCAGCAGCTTTGAGACTAGCGGTAGGCAGTTCTTC
NA | TRBJ2-3 | TRBV19 | NA | CASSTPGTDTQYF | TGTGCCAGTAGTACCCCAGGGACAGATACGCAGTATTTT
TRBD2 | TRBJ2-3 | TRBV27 | NA | CASSASGASTDTQYF | TGTGCCAGCAGTGCTAGCGGAGCCAGCACAGATACGCAGTATTTT
NA | TRBJ2-5 | TRBV11-3 | NA | CASSLESGLQETQYF | TGTGCCAGCAGCTTAGAGTCTGGGCTCCAAGAGACCCAGTACTTC
NA | TRBJ1-2 | TRBV25-1 | NA | CASSNHREKDGYTF | TGTGCCAGCAGTAATCACCGGGAGAAGGATGGCTACACCTTC
NA | TRBJ1-2 | TRBV29-1 | NA | CSVSYRGGANYGYTF | TGCAGCGTTTCTTATAGGGGGGGAGCTAACTATGGCTACACCTTC
NA | TRBJ2-3 | TRBV6-6 | NA | CASSYRGLDTQYF | TGTGCCAGCAGTTATAGAGGACTAGATACGCAGTATTTT
TRBD1 | TRBJ1-4 | TRBV10-3 | NA | CAISRGQHPEKLFF | TGTGCCATCAGTCGGGGACAGCATCCGGAAAAACTGTTTTTT
NA | TRBJ2-1 | TRBV5-1 | NA | CASSPNTANNEQFF | TGCGCCAGCAGCCCGAACACAGCCAACAATGAGCAGTTCTTC
NA | TRBJ2-6 | TRBV6-5 | NA | CASSYRGSGANVLTF | TGTGCCAGCAGTTACAGGGGCTCTGGGGCCAACGTCCTGACTTTC